These 12 T cell receptor beta chains came from one sample sequenced in a study of blood T cell repertoires in COVID-19. The method was immunoSEQ multiplex PCR; TCRdb's version includes in-frame clones alone and lacks a portion of them. The sample holds tens of thousands of clones; roughly 89% are singletons and the top ten take roughly 2%. The sample comprised peripheral blood. These receptors all come from a man aged 25-45 years with acute or convalescent COVID-19.

This clone appeared a single time. The CDR3 nucleotides are TGTGCCAGCAGCTTGGAGGGGCAAGAGACCCAGTACTTC. It encodes CASSLEGQETQYF. The chain has TRBV5-4 and TRBJ2-5; D might be TRBD1 (5 bases). The CDR3 is 13 amino acids. Trimming left V 0 bases short and J 2 bases short, with 5 bases between. The germline gives CDR1 SGHNT, CDR2 YYREEE (reference sequence).

This clone was detected only a few times. V and J are TRBV12-3 or TRBV12-4 and TRBJ1-2; D gene unclear. The CDR3 covers 11 residues. V lost 2 bases and J lost 4, with 2 bases in between. The CDR3, as DNA: TGTGCCAGCAGTTTACGCTATGGCTACACCTTC. Amino acids: CASSLRYGYTF.

The CDR3, as DNA: TGTGCCAGTACCCCGGGACAGGGGGCTGGTTATGGCTACACCTTC. Its translation: CASTPGQGAGYGYTF. The chain employs TRBV19 and TRBJ1-2; TRBD1 matches at 12 bases. V shed 7 bases, J shed 5 bases, and the junction held 8 bases outside the gene matches. The germline V gene encodes CDR1 LNHDA and CDR2 SQIVND (reference sequence). CDR3 length: 15 amino acids.

The chain is built from TRBV11-2 and TRBJ2-7; TRBD1 is a possible D gene (6 bases). The CDR3 extends over 15 amino acids. Germline V gene data show CDR1 as SGHAT and CDR2 as FQNNGV. V lost 3 bases and J lost 2, with 14 bases in between. CDR3 coding DNA: TGTGCCAGCAGCTTGGACAGCTACCAAACCTACGAGCAGTACTTC. It codes for CASSLDSYQTYEQYF.

The chain recombines TRBV5-4 with TRBJ2-2, with TRBD2 as a possible D gene (5 bases). Germline CDR1 SGHNT, CDR2 YYREEE (reference sequence). The CDR3 is 14 residues long. V was shortened by 4 bases and J by 0 bases, with 7 bases between the two germline ends. CDR3 amino acids: CASSPGSNTGELFF. DNA for the CDR3: TGTGCCAGCAGCCCGGGATCGAACACCGGGGAGCTGTTTTTT.

The gene calls are TRBV7-3 and TRBJ2-2, with 8 bases aligning to TRBD1. CDR1 SGHTA and CDR2 FQGTGA come from the germline V gene. After removal of 4 bases from V and 0 bases from J, the junction contained 4 bases not matched to a gene. The CDR3 covers 16 residues. CDR3 coding DNA: TGTGCCAGCAGCTCACGACAGGGGTCGAACACCGGGGAGCTGTTTTTT. Its translation: CASSSRQGSNTGELFF.

The chain recombines TRBV2 with TRBJ1-5, with a tentative D call TRBD1 (6 bases). Germline loops: CDR1 SNHLY, CDR2 FYNNEI. This CDR3 comprises 17 residues. V gave up 5 bases and J gave up 0 bases, with 17 bases separating them. This CDR3 reads CASSIVQGLYSNQPQHF. Here the CDR3 DNA reads TGTGCCAGCAGTATCGTACAGGGTCTCTATAGCAATCAGCCCCAGCATTTT.

This clone was recorded once. The V and J genes are TRBV5-4 and TRBJ2-5; weak D call: TRBD2 (6 bases). The germline V gene encodes CDR1 SGHNT and CDR2 YYREEE (reference sequence). The CDR3 totals 16 residues. Trimming removed 0 bases from V and 1 base from J, with 13 bases in between. The CDR3 region has the DNA TGTGCCAGCAGCTTGGGCCCCCGGGACTTCCAAGAGACCCAGTACTTC. It is translated as CASSLGPRDFQETQYF.

This clone was recorded once. CDR3 loop: CASSQDEGQGDEKLFF. CDR3 in DNA: TGCGCCAGCAGCCAAGACGAGGGACAGGGGGATGAAAAACTGTTTTTT. The rearrangement links TRBV4-3 to TRBJ1-4; TRBD1 matches 11 bases. Trimming cost V 0 bases and J 6 bases; bases outside gene matches: 3. CDR1 is LGHNA and CDR2 is YSLEER in the germline V gene. CDR3 length equals 16 residues.

The chain is built from TRBV5-1 and TRBJ2-1, with 9 bases identical to TRBD1. The CDR3 runs to 16 residues. The V segment lost 3 bases and the J segment 0 bases; nucleotides outside the gene matches: 4. Germline V gene lookup returns CDR1 SGHRS and CDR2 YFSETQ. In nucleotides, the CDR3 is TGCGCCAGCAGCTGGACAGGGGTCAGCTCCTACAATGAGCAGTTCTTC. Residues: CASSWTGVSSYNEQFF.

V and J are TRBV7-8 and TRBJ2-7, with a possible D match to TRBD2 (8 bases). V lost 11 bases and J lost 7, with 21 bases in between. Germline V gene lookup returns CDR1 SGHVS and CDR2 FQNEAQ. The CDR3 extends over 13 amino acids. DNA for the CDR3: TGTGCCTCAGGGGGTAGCGGGATGGGTGAGCAGTACTTC. Its translation: CASGGSGMGEQYF.

This clone occurred once. The gene calls are TRBV5-1 and TRBJ2-3; 9 bases are a match to TRBD1. This CDR3 contains 16 residues. V was pared by 4 bases and J by 0 bases, with 6 bases of the junction left unmatched. Germline CDR1 SGHRS, CDR2 YFSETQ. Written as DNA, the CDR3 is TGCGCCAGCAGCCCCCAGGGACAGGGTAGCACAGATACGCAGTATTTT. Amino acids: CASSPQGQGSTDTQYF.